These 22 T cell receptor delta chains came from one sample sequenced in a study of gamma delta lymphoproliferative disorders and STAT genes. TCRdb redid the clone calls on the multiplex PCR reads with CATT. The sample holds under 2,000 delta-chain clones, around 2.5% seen once. The receptor sequences were amplified from genomic DNA of peripheral blood mononuclear cells. Sequencing used blood. Every receptor here comes from a human donor in good health.

In its sample, this clone was seen a few times. CDR3: CACDPVGDLSSWDTRQMFF. CDR3 DNA: TGTGCCTGTGACCCGGTGGGGGATTTGAGCTCCTGGGACACCCGACAGATGTTTTTC. The V call is TRDV2, the J call TRDJ3; 8 bases are a match to TRDD3. V shed 3 bases, J shed 0 bases, and the junction held 9 bases outside the gene matches. The germline CDR1 and CDR2 sequences are GEAIGNYY and EKD. This CDR3 contains 19 residues.

About this clone: A much larger clone differs by one base, so this may be a read error. Other DNA sequences in this sample translate to the same CDR3. This chain joins TRDV1 and TRDJ1, with 9 bases identical to TRDD3. This CDR3 is 20 amino acids long. CDR1 is TSWWSYY, CDR2 QGS, per germline. The CDR3 sequence is CALGELELALLGDLTDKLIF. The CDR3 DNA follows: TGCGCTCTTGGGGAACTAGAATTAGCTCTACTGGGGGACCTCACCGATAAACTCATCTTT.

Note on this clone: With a far larger clone one base away, a read error is the likely cause. Other DNA sequences in the sample encode the same CDR3. The rearrangement uses TRDV2 and TRDJ1; 11 bases match TRDD3. The CDR3 is 17 amino acids. Germline V gives CDR1 GEAIGNYY, CDR2 EKD. CDR3 nucleotide sequence: TGTGCTTGTGACTCCTTGCTGGGGGATACAGTGTCCGATAAACTCATCTTT. It encodes CACDSLLGDTVSDKLIF.

This clone was observed a few times. The translation of this DNA and the TCRdb protein of a much larger clone differ at residue 3, probably owing to a read error; the protein shown here is translated from the DNA. This chain links TRDV3 with TRDJ1; D perhaps matches TRDD2 (9 bases). Germline V gene data show CDR1 as TVYSNPD and CDR2 as GDNSRS (reference sequence). With 5 bases removed from V and 1 base from J, the gap between germline ends came to 29 bases. CDR3 length: 18 amino acids. The CDR3 DNA reads as TGTGCCCTCCCCTTCCTACGTGGGTGGGGGATGTTCACCGATAAACTCATCTTT. This sequence encodes CALPFLRGWGMFTDKLIF.

Sample share makes this clone large. This CDR3 is also generated by other DNA sequences in the sample. The J gene is TRDJ1, the V gene TRDV2, with 11 positions matching TRDD3. This CDR3 is 15 amino acids long. After removal of 1 base from V and 8 bases from J, the junction contained 8 bases not matched to a gene. From germline, CDR1 is GEAIGNYY and CDR2 EKD. The CDR3 reads CACDTLGGYVPKLIF. As DNA, the CDR3 is TGTGCCTGTGACACTCTTGGGGGATACGTCCCAAAACTCATCTTT.

This clone was seen a few times. TCRdb's protein, taken from a much larger clone, differs from this DNA's translation at residue 13, likely owing to a read error; the protein displayed comes from the DNA. The V call is TRDV3, the J call TRDJ1; 8 bases agree with TRDD3. The CDR3 spans 17 residues. Germline CDR1 reads TVYSNPD; CDR2 reads GDNSRS (reference sequence). Trimming removed 3 bases from V and 6 bases from J; junction bases left unmatched: 21. CDR3 loop: CAFRGGITANSTNKLIF. The CDR3 DNA follows: TGTGCCTTCCGAGGGGGGATAACGGCCAATAGTACCAATAAACTCATCTTT.

This clone has more than one count but fewer than ten. TCRdb's entry gives the protein of a much larger clone, which mismatches this DNA's translation at residue 12, likely from a read error; the protein reported here is translated from the DNA. The chain combines TRAV29/DV5 with TRDJ1; D remains ambiguous. Germline V lookup: CDR1 NSMFDY, CDR2 ISSIKDK. The CDR3 is made up of 16 amino acids. CDR3 in amino acids: CAASGVDLPYTEKLIF. The CDR3 coding sequence is TGTGCAGCAAGCGGAGTTGATTTACCGTACACCGAAAAACTCATCTTT.

As to this clone: A read error may be the cause here, since a much bigger clone is one base away. The same CDR3 arises from other DNA sequences in this sample as well. The CDR3 is CAFQSRTGGYEYTDKLIF. For the CDR3, the DNA is TGCGCCTTCCAATCTCGTACTGGGGGATACGAGTACACCGATAAACTCATCTTT. The V gene is TRDV3, the J gene TRDJ1; TRDD3 matches at 13 bases. The CDR3 covers 18 residues. The germline V gene encodes CDR1 TVYSNPD and CDR2 GDNSRS (reference sequence). The variable domain in full, with the rest retrieved from reference TRDV3 and TRDJ1, is CDKVTQSSPDQTVASGSEVVLLCTYDTVYSNPDLFWYRIRPDYSFQFVFYGDNSRSEGADFTQGRFSVKHILTQKAFHLVISPVRTEDSATYYCAFQSRTGGYEYTDKLIFGKGTRVTVEP.

This clone has more than one count but fewer than ten. Without a V gene call, the J gene is given as TRDJ1. This CDR3 comprises 12 residues. CDR3 region: CASLRDTDKLIF. The CDR3 DNA sequence: TGTGCTTCATTGAGGGACACCGATAAACTCATCTTC.

This chain links TRDV1 with TRDJ1; TRDD3 matches 11 bases. The CDR3 sequence is 23 residues long. J was trimmed by 2 bases and V by 2 bases; bases with no gene match: 25. Per the germline V gene, CDR1 is TSWWSYY and CDR2 is QGS. The CDR3 loop is CALGEREIGSSGGYASGTDKLIF. CDR3 DNA: TGTGCTCTTGGGGAAAGAGAAATTGGGTCTAGTGGGGGATACGCGTCGGGGACCGATAAACTCATCTTT.

This clone was detected a few times. This DNA translates differently at residue 9 from the TCRdb protein, which is that of a much larger clone; a read error is likely, and the protein shown is the DNA's own translation. The J gene is TRDJ1, the V gene TRDV2, with a possible D match to TRDD2 (7 bases). Trimming shortened V by 7 bases and J by 0 bases, and 32 bases separated the two germline ends. CDR1 and CDR2 (germline): GEAIGNYY, EKD. This CDR3 comprises 20 residues. The CDR3 region has the DNA TGTGCCTGCCCACCTTCCTTCGTACCGGGGATGACCCAGTACACCGATAAACTCATCTTT. Its protein product is CACPPSFVPGMTQYTDKLIF.

This clone was observed a few times. No V gene was called, and the J gene is TRDJ1; the table gives TRDD3 as D, unverified against the DNA. This CDR3 contains 20 residues. The CDR3 DNA follows: TGTGCTTCATTGTGCCTTCCGGTAGCGGGGGATACAAGGAAGACCGATAAACTCATCTTT. Residues: CASLCLPVAGDTRKTDKLIF.

This clone was found a few times. A far larger clone is one base from this, pointing to a likely read error. The same CDR3 can be traced to other DNA sequences in this sample. This rearrangement joins TRDV1 to TRDJ1, with a weak D call TRDD3 (5 bases). Germline CDR1 and CDR2: TSWWSYY and QGS. This CDR3 spans 19 amino acids. The CDR3 sequence: CALGEPTGWAWVGADKLIF. CDR3 in DNA: TGTGCTCTTGGGGAACCAACTGGATGGGCCTGGGTTGGTGCCGATAAACTCATTTTT.

This clone has just a few counts. A far larger clone is just one base off, so this is likely a read error. Other DNA sequences in this sample translate to the same CDR3. The chain is built from TRDV1 and TRDJ1; TRDD3 aligns across 8 bases. Germline V gene data show CDR1 as TSWWSYY and CDR2 as QGS. The CDR3 has 26 amino acids. As DNA, the CDR3 is TGTGCTCTCGGGGAACCTAAGACTTCTCCTACGAGGTATACTGGGGGTAACGGGTCGTACACCGATAAACTCATCTTT. Protein product: CALGEPKTSPTRYTGGNGSYTDKLIF.

This clone was seen a handful of times. This is likely an artifact of a read error, given a far larger clone one base away. This specimen includes other DNA sequences encoding the same CDR3. V and J are TRAV29/DV5 and TRDJ1, with D possibly TRDD3 on 8 matching bases. CDR1 is NSMFDY and CDR2 is ISSIKDK in the germline V gene. V gave up 3 bases and J gave up 8 bases, with 35 bases separating them. The CDR3 is made up of 19 amino acids. CDR3 in DNA: TGTGCAGCAACCACCGTTTCCTACGGAGATGTACTGGGGGTCATCAAACTCATCTTT. Translating it yields CAATTVSYGDVLGVIKLIF.

In its sample, this clone was seen a few times. The TCRdb protein comes from a much larger clone and disagrees with this DNA's translation at residue 15, likely due to a read error; the protein given here is derived from the DNA. The rearrangement uses TRDV3 and TRDJ1, with a tentative D call TRDD3 (6 bases). The CDR3 loop spans 17 amino acids. CDR1 is TVYSNPD and CDR2 is GDNSRS in the germline V gene (reference sequence). CDR3: CAFRWIGGGLLTDKPIF. Written as DNA, the CDR3 is TGTGCCTTTAGATGGATCGGTGGGGGCCTGTTAACCGATAAACCCATCTTT.

This clone was recorded a few times. The translation of this DNA and the TCRdb protein of a much larger clone differ at residue 8, probably owing to a read error; the protein shown here is translated from the DNA. CDR3 amino acids: CALGELCPVWTIKLIF. The CDR3 region has the DNA TGTGCTCTTGGGGAACTTTGTCCTGTCTGGACCATTAAACTCATCTTT. The V gene is TRDV1, the J gene TRDJ1, with D uncertain. Trimming took off 0 bases at V and 7 bases at J, with 18 bases between the two ends. This CDR3 has 16 amino acids. Per germline, CDR1 TSWWSYY and CDR2 QGS.

This clone ranks as large (0.1 to 1%). V gene TRDV2 combines with J gene TRDJ1; 11 nucleotides match TRDD3. J was trimmed by 3 bases and V by 7 bases; bases with no gene match: 9. The germline CDR1 and CDR2 sequences are GEAIGNYY and EKD. The CDR3 has 15 amino acids. CDR3 DNA: TGTGCCTGCGTTCCGGTGGGGGATACGTCCGATAAACTCATCTTT. This gives the protein CACVPVGDTSDKLIF.

To note about this clone: A far larger clone differs by one base, so this is likely a read error. Other DNA sequences in this sample translate to the same CDR3. The chain links TRDV2 to TRDJ1; 7 nucleotides match TRDD3. Germline V CDR1 and CDR2: GEAIGNYY, EKD. With V trimmed by 4 bases and J by 3 bases, 7 bases remained unmatched. The CDR3 totals 14 residues. The CDR3: CACDPVGESDKLIF. Written as DNA, the CDR3 is TGTGCCTGTGATCCGGTGGGGGAATCCGATAAACTCATCTTT.

On this clone: Since a far larger clone is one base different, this is likely a read error. Other DNA sequences within the sample encode an identical CDR3. The genes are TRDV2 and TRDJ1; 10 bases line up with TRDD3. The J segment lost 0 bases and the V segment lost 1 base, leaving 13 bases of the junction unmatched. Per the germline V gene, CDR1 is GEAIGNYY and CDR2 is EKD. The CDR3 runs 19 residues. The DNA for the CDR3 is TGTGCCTGTGACACGCCCCAAATACCTACTGGGGGATACACCGATAAACTCATCTTT. It encodes CACDTPQIPTGGYTDKLIF.

Only a few counts were recorded for this clone. The translation of this DNA and the TCRdb protein of a much larger clone differ at residue 11, probably owing to a read error; the protein shown here is translated from the DNA. CDR3 sequence: CASRGYWGYCADKLIF. As DNA, the CDR3 is TGTGCCTCCCGTGGGTACTGGGGATACTGCGCCGATAAACTCATCTTT. The J gene is TRDJ1, the V gene TRDV3; 8 bases align to TRDD3. This CDR3 contains 16 residues. The V segment lost 4 bases and the J segment 3 bases; nucleotides outside the gene matches: 16. The germline gives CDR1 TVYSNPD, CDR2 GDNSRS (reference sequence).

This clone was recorded a few times. A far larger clone differs by one base, so this is likely a read error. Other DNA variants within this sample encode the same CDR3. J is TRDJ1 and V is TRDV2; 10 bases match TRDD3. The germline V gene encodes CDR1 GEAIGNYY and CDR2 EKD. The trim removed 1 base at V and 0 bases at J, leaving 16 bases unmatched. This CDR3 is 20 amino acids long. DNA of the CDR3: TGTGCCTGTGACACTATATCTGGGGGATATGAGCGTACGTACACCGATAAACTCATCTTT. It translates to CACDTISGGYERTYTDKLIF.